The following is a TCR beta chain sequence with its context. Its specificity is unknown. The data were taken from a study of T cell repertoires in cytomegalovirus infection. Turning to the study itself: Public TCR beta signatures indicated both CMV infection and matching HLA type.

The CDR3 spans 16 residues. CDR1 is MDHEN, CDR2 SYDVKM, per germline. V lost 6 bases to trimming and J lost 0 bases; unmatched junction nucleotides: 11. Overall study findings and caveats: Summed frequency of shared TCR beta families picked out CMV carriers who also had the relevant HLA. HLA-C-restricted CMV-specific TCR beta clonotypes prevailed in the ex vivo response.

One entry per CDR3 protein, called by TCRdb with MiXCR from the reads. In the table there are some 240,000 distinct CDR3 sequences, over 15% of which are singletons. The J gene is TRBJ2-7, the V gene TRBV28; 7 bases align to TRBD1. The specimen sequenced was CD8+ T cells from PBMCs. The receptor was isolated from a human donor in good health (CMV status not recorded). Some clones in this sample may be carry-over from other donors' samples. The CDR3 sequence is CASRRNRDSRSYEQYF. The CDR3 coding sequence is TGTGCCAGCAGGCGTAACCGGGACAGTCGCTCCTACGAGCAGTACTTC.